Following are 6 T cell receptor beta chains from one sample sequenced in a study of blood T cell repertoires in COVID-19. TCRdb keeps only in-frame clones here, not all; method: immunoSEQ multiplex PCR. Among about 100,000 clones, 85% were seen once, and the ten largest hold about an eighth. Sequencing was carried out using peripheral blood. Receptors were obtained from a man aged 50-59 years with active or convalescent COVID-19.

V gene TRBV29-1 combines with J gene TRBJ1-1; D is perhaps TRBD1 (5 bases). CDR1 and CDR2 (germline): SQVTM, ANQGSEA. This CDR3 region has 13 residues. V was clipped by 5 bases and J by 1 base, with 11 bases between them. CDR3 region: CSVLRQGNTEAFF. In DNA, the CDR3 is TGCAGCGTTTTAAGGCAGGGGAACACTGAAGCTTTCTTT.

V and J are TRBV12-5 and TRBJ1-5; D unclear. V was pared by 3 bases and J by 6 bases, with 9 bases between. Germline loops: CDR1 LGHNT, CDR2 FRNRAP. The CDR3 is 13 amino acids. CDR3 DNA: TGTGCTAGTGGTTTCGGTTTGCTTCAGCCCCAGCATTTT. Its protein is CASGFGLLQPQHF.

The gene calls are TRBV28 and TRBJ1-1; tentative D call: TRBD1 (5 bases). This CDR3 is 11 amino acids long. Per the germline V gene, CDR1 is MDHEN and CDR2 is SYDVKM. Trimming removed 4 bases from V and 6 bases from J, with 6 bases in between. Here the CDR3 DNA reads TGTGCCAGCAGTTCCAGGGCTGAAGCTTTCTTT. Protein product: CASSSRAEAFF.

The chain employs TRBV18 and TRBJ2-3; 14 positions agree with TRBD2. Germline assignment: CDR1 KGHSH and CDR2 LQKENI. The CDR3 runs to 16 residues. V lost 0 bases and J lost 4; bases outside the gene matches: 0. CDR3 protein: CASSPPTSGRADTQYF. The CDR3 DNA reads TGTGCCAGCTCACCACCGACTAGCGGGAGGGCAGATACGCAGTATTTT.

The chain joins TRBV6-5 to TRBJ1-1; D remains ambiguous. This CDR3 is 13 amino acids long. V lost 6 bases, J lost 0 bases, and 8 bases lay in between. Germline lookup yields CDR1 MNHEY and CDR2 SVGAGI. As DNA, the CDR3 is TGTGCCAGCAGCACTACGTTGAACACTGAAGCTTTCTTT. Amino acid sequence: CASSTTLNTEAFF.

The V gene is TRBV11-1, the J gene TRBJ2-1; no clear D gene. The CDR3 consists of 15 residues. Germline CDR1 and CDR2: SGHAT and FQDESV (reference sequence). V gave up 1 base and J gave up 5 bases, with 12 bases separating them. DNA of the CDR3: TGTGCCAGCAGCTTAGACATTGTGGGCCACAATGAGCAGTTCTTC. This encodes CASSLDIVGHNEQFF. The full variable domain, in which reference TRBV11-1 and TRBJ2-1 provide the parts outside the CDR3, is EAEVAQSPRYKITEKSQAVAFWCDPISGHATLYWYRQILGQGPELLVQFQDESVVDDSQLPKDRFSAERLKGVDSTLKIQPAELGDSAMYLCASSLDIVGHNEQFFGPGTRLTVL.